The next 26 T cell receptor beta chains were all read from a single sample in a study of post-analysis software for immune sequencing data. Study results and limitations: Controls had lower frequencies than patients of four or five TRBV segments, which included TRBV5-6, TRBV5-1 and TRBV20-1.

Incorporated into the TCR beta cDNA libraries were unique molecular identifiers, which served to reduce PCR and sequencing biases. TCRdb called the PCR reads again in MiXCR, with one record for every CDR3 protein. The sample carries about 820,000 distinct CDR3 sequences, around 53% recorded once. These receptors have no identified antigens. What was sequenced was blood. These receptors all come from a girl between 10 and 17 years old with multiple sclerosis.

As concerns this clonotype: A much larger clone differs from this one at a single base, so this may be a read error. The chain joins TRBV4-1 to TRBJ2-4; D gene uncertain. TRBJ2-7 explains the end of the DNA better; the J call may be wrong. This CDR3 has 15 amino acids. CDR1 is MGHRA and CDR2 is YSYEKL in the germline V gene. This CDR3 reads CASSREVQRDYEQYF. The CDR3 region has the DNA TGCGCCAGCAGCCGGGAAGTACAACGTGACTACGAGCAGTACTTC.

The J gene is TRBJ2-5, the V gene TRBV20-1; no clear D gene. In germline, CDR1 is DFQATT, CDR2 SNEGSKA (reference sequence). V was clipped by 7 bases and J by 0 bases, with 15 bases between them. The CDR3 totals 14 residues. The CDR3 DNA is TGCAGTGTCCCGGGCCCCAAGAACCAAGAGACCCAGTACTTC. It is translated as CSVPGPKNQETQYF.

The genes are TRBV5-1 and TRBJ2-7, with 9 nucleotides matching TRBD2. This CDR3 is built from 14 residues. The V gene's germline CDR1 is SGHRS and CDR2 YFSETQ. J lost 4 bases, V lost 0 bases, and 2 bases had no gene match. The CDR3 nucleotides read TGCGCCAGCAGCTTGGGCGGGAGGGAATACGAGCAGTACTTC. Its protein product is CASSLGGREYEQYF.

This chain links TRBV18 with TRBJ2-7, with 13 bases aligning to TRBD2. This CDR3 spans 18 amino acids. Trimming removed 6 bases from V and 7 bases from J; junction bases left unmatched: 18. The germline V gene encodes CDR1 KGHSH and CDR2 LQKENI. The CDR3 loop is CASSPRLAGGRMMSEQYF. CDR3 DNA: TGTGCCAGCTCCCCCAGACTAGCGGGAGGCCGTATGATGTCGGAGCAGTACTTC.

The rearrangement links TRBV20-1 to TRBJ2-1; 14 positions agree with TRBD2. In germline, CDR1 is DFQATT, CDR2 SNEGSKA (reference sequence). This CDR3 region has 16 residues. Losses at the gene ends were 6 bases for V and 1 base for J; bases not matched to a gene: 5. The CDR3, as DNA: TGCAGTGCCCTGGGGACTAGCGGGGGATCCTACAATGAGCAGTTCTTC. Protein sequence: CSALGTSGGSYNEQFF.

This chain joins TRBV2 and TRBJ2-3; TRBD2 matches at 7 bases. Germline CDR1 SNHLY, CDR2 FYNNEI. Germline trimming cut 8 bases from V and 6 bases from J; bases unmatched to any gene: 8. The CDR3 loop spans 13 amino acids. In nucleotides, the CDR3 is TGTGCCAGCCGGGCGGGAGAGACGGATACGCAGTATTTT. As protein: CASRAGETDTQYF.

The J gene is TRBJ2-1, the V gene TRBV4-1; D gene unclear. The germline V and J ends were trimmed by 1 base and 5 bases, with 9 bases remaining between them. The germline V gene encodes CDR1 MGHRA and CDR2 YSYEKL. The CDR3 covers 14 residues. The CDR3 nucleotides are TGCGCCAGCAGCCAAGTGGGTGGGAACAATGAGCAGTTCTTC. As protein: CASSQVGGNNEQFF.

The chain couples TRBV5-1 to TRBJ2-5; the match to TRBD1 covers 10 bases. CDR3 size: 16 residues. The germline CDR1 and CDR2 sequences are SGHRS and YFSETQ. With 0 bases clipped from V and 4 bases from J, the junction kept 6 bases outside the gene matches. CDR3 amino acids: CASSLEGQGRRETQYF. CDR3 coding DNA: TGCGCCAGCAGCTTGGAGGGACAGGGGAGAAGAGAGACCCAGTACTTC.

The rearrangement uses TRBV20-1 and TRBJ2-1; a weak D match, TRBD2 (7 bases). With 6 bases removed from V and 4 bases from J, the gap between germline ends came to 16 bases. There are 14 residues in the CDR3. Germline V gene data show CDR1 as DFQATT and CDR2 as SNEGSKA (reference sequence). The CDR3 bases are TGCAGTGCGAGGGTGGGGGGGCCTTACAATGAGCAGTTCTTC. Translation gives CSARVGGPYNEQFF.

The chain carries TRBV29-1 and TRBJ2-7; a weak D match, TRBD2 (6 bases). Per germline, CDR1 SQVTM and CDR2 ANQGSEA. The CDR3 extends over 13 amino acids. Trimming pared 6 bases from V and 3 bases from J, leaving 15 bases between. CDR3 amino acids: CSVRLGVGYEQYF. In DNA, the CDR3 is TGCAGCGTCCGACTAGGAGTAGGCTACGAGCAGTACTTC.

The chain has TRBV20-1 and TRBJ2-3; 12 bases are shared with TRBD2. The CDR3 is 15 amino acids. Germline V gene sequence: CDR1 DFQATT, CDR2 SNEGSKA (reference sequence). The junction had 3 bases not matched to a gene; V was cut back by 5 bases and J by 0 bases. Written as DNA, the CDR3 is TGCAGTGCTCCACTAGCGGGAGGAAGCACAGATACGCAGTATTTT. Translated, it gives CSAPLAGGSTDTQYF.

This clonotype has just a few counts. The chain carries TRBV5-1 and TRBJ2-3; the match to TRBD1 covers 8 bases. With 8 bases clipped from V and 4 bases from J, the junction kept 9 bases outside the gene matches. Germline assignment: CDR1 SGHRS and CDR2 YFSETQ. The CDR3 contains 14 residues. The CDR3 bases are TGCGCCAGTACACCTTCAGGGGGCTCAGATACGCAGTATTTT. Translated, it gives CASTPSGGSDTQYF.

The V and J genes are TRBV7-2 and TRBJ2-7, with D possibly TRBD1 on 6 matching bases. V was trimmed by 3 bases and J by 1 base, leaving 13 bases between them. Germline lookup yields CDR1 SGHTA and CDR2 FQGNSA. The CDR3 sequence is 15 residues long. The CDR3 DNA is TGTGCCAGCAGCTTTCAAAAGGGGGAGTCCTACGAGCAGTACTTC. Amino acids: CASSFQKGESYEQYF.

The chain recombines TRBV20-1 with TRBJ2-1, with a tentative D call TRBD2 (6 bases). V gave up 3 bases and J gave up 4 bases, with 13 bases separating them. Looked up from germline, CDR1 is DFQATT and CDR2 is SNEGSKA (reference sequence). This CDR3 spans 14 amino acids. CDR3 bases: TGCAGTGCTAGTGAGGGACTCCCTTACAATGAGCAGTTCTTC. Residues: CSASEGLPYNEQFF.

This chain uses TRBV20-1 with TRBJ2-1, with 10 bases matching TRBD1. The CDR3 consists of 15 residues. With V trimmed by 2 bases and J by 4 bases, 5 bases remained unmatched. Germline lookup yields CDR1 DFQATT and CDR2 SNEGSKA (reference sequence). CDR3 nucleotide sequence: TGCAGTGCTAGATGGACAGGGGGTACATACAATGAGCAGTTCTTC. Its translation: CSARWTGGTYNEQFF.

This clonotype appeared a few times. V gene TRBV19 combines with J gene TRBJ1-2; no clear D gene. This CDR3 comprises 14 residues. Trimming took 4 bases from V and 4 from J, leaving 13 bases between them. In germline, CDR1 is LNHDA, CDR2 SQIVND (reference sequence). The CDR3 DNA is TGTGCCAGTAGTAGGAGCGCACAGACCTATGGCTACACCTTC. It specifies CASSRSAQTYGYTF.

The chain joins TRBV20-1 to TRBJ2-6, with D perhaps being TRBD1 or TRBD2 (5 bases each). The germline CDR1 and CDR2 sequences are DFQATT and SNEGSKA (reference sequence). Trimming stripped 5 bases from V and 0 bases from J, with 17 bases between. The CDR3 has 17 amino acids. The CDR3 reads CSAPGTRGLSGANVLTF. For the CDR3, the DNA is TGCAGTGCTCCGGGGACCCGGGGCCTCTCTGGGGCCAACGTCCTGACTTTC.

The CDR3 bases are TGTGCCAGCAGCCCCGGGACAGGGGGTTTTGGCGCTGAAGCTTTCTTT. Protein product: CASSPGTGGFGAEAFF. The chain employs TRBV6-5 and TRBJ1-1, with 11 positions matching TRBD1. CDR1 is MNHEY, CDR2 SVGAGI, per germline. The junction had 12 bases not matched to a gene; V was cut back by 6 bases and J by 6 bases. This CDR3 region has 16 residues.

The V and J genes are TRBV6-6 and TRBJ2-1; D is uncertain. CDR1 and CDR2 from the germline V gene are MNHNY and SVGAGI (reference sequence). The CDR3 is 16 amino acids. Trimming left V 2 bases short and J 0 bases short, with 11 bases between. CDR3 sequence (DNA): TGTGCCAGCAGTTACGCGGATTCCGCCTCCTACAATGAGCAGTTCTTC. This translates into CASSYADSASYNEQFF.

This clonotype has just a few counts. The chain joins TRBV20-1 to TRBJ2-7, with 9 bases aligning to TRBD1. Unmatched junction bases numbered 6, after V lost 4 bases and J lost 5 bases. This CDR3 has 13 residues. Germline CDR1 and CDR2: DFQATT and SNEGSKA (reference sequence). This CDR3 reads CSATTGGKHEQYF. The CDR3 nucleotides are TGCAGTGCTACTACAGGGGGCAAGCACGAGCAGTACTTC.

The rearrangement uses TRBV7-9 and TRBJ1-1; unclear D gene. V was cut by 4 bases and J by 7 bases, with 16 bases left in between. This CDR3 is 14 amino acids long. CDR1 SEHNR and CDR2 FQNEAQ come from the germline V gene (reference sequence). As DNA, the CDR3 is TGTGCCAGCAGCTCGCGTATAATATCGTTTGAAGCTTTCTTT. Its protein product is CASSSRIISFEAFF.

Only a few counts were recorded for this clonotype. This chain links TRBV10-3 with TRBJ2-1; TRBD1 matches 10 bases. Looked up from germline, CDR1 is ENHRY and CDR2 is SYGVKD. The V segment lost 0 bases and the J segment 4 bases; nucleotides outside the gene matches: 3. There are 16 residues in the CDR3. The CDR3 nucleotides read TGTGCCATCAGTGAGTCCGGGACAGGGGCTTACAATGAGCAGTTCTTC. Translation gives CAISESGTGAYNEQFF.

The gene calls are TRBV6-6 and TRBJ2-7; 8 nucleotides align to TRBD2. The CDR3 sequence is 17 residues long. Germline loops: CDR1 MNHNY, CDR2 SVGAGI (reference sequence). V was clipped by 0 bases and J by 2 bases; unmatched bases: 9. The CDR3 DNA follows: TGTGCCAGCAGTTACTCGAGGGCTAGCGGGCGCACCTACGAGCAGTACTTC. It is translated as CASSYSRASGRTYEQYF.

This clonotype has more than one count but fewer than ten. The chain employs TRBV29-1 and TRBJ2-7, with D uncertain. Germline CDR1 SQVTM, CDR2 ANQGSEA. The CDR3 is 11 amino acids. The V and J ends lost 2 bases and 4 bases respectively, with 6 bases between them. The CDR3 loop reads CSVEMGYEQYF. DNA for the CDR3: TGCAGCGTTGAAATGGGTTACGAGCAGTACTTC.

This chain joins TRBV7-7 and TRBJ2-5; unclear D gene. This CDR3 region has 14 residues. Germline V gene sequence: CDR1 SSHAT, CDR2 FNYEAQ (reference sequence). The V end was cut by 8 bases, the J end by 11 bases, with 24 bases between. The CDR3 DNA is TGTGCCAGCTCCCTCAACCACCAGTTCGGTGAGCAGTACTTC. This encodes CASSLNHQFGEQYF.

Details on this clonotype: The junction departs from the called germline gene at one end, perhaps through a read error. This chain uses TRBV5-1 with TRBJ2-5, with D possibly matching TRBD1 (6 bases). The V gene's germline CDR1 is SGHRS and CDR2 YFSETQ. The CDR3 length is 14 residues. CDR3 sequence reads: CARSWATGKETQYF. DNA for the CDR3: TGCGCCCGCAGCTGGGCGACAGGAAAAGAGACCCAGTACTTC.